The present entry profiles one TCR beta chain with its context. This sample is drawn from a study of T cell changes during pregnancy in multiple sclerosis. V dropped 4 bases and J dropped 7 bases, with 13 bases sitting between them. The CDR3 extends over 12 amino acids. Germline V gene lookup returns CDR1 SQVTM and CDR2 ANQGSEA. Generated by immunoSEQ multiplex PCR, the TCRdb table keeps only in-frame clones and is missing some. The repertoire consists of around 100,000 clones, with approximately 94% occurring once and the leading ten covering more than 0.8%. The chain recombines TRBV29-1 with TRBJ1-2; D not resolved. This receptor was obtained from a female donor with multiple sclerosis, enrolled in a pregnancy study. The sample was peripheral blood, taken before pregnancy. The CDR3 sequence is CSVVVRGGGYTF. The CDR3 DNA follows: TGCAGCGTTGTGGTCCGGGGTGGTGGCTACACCTTC.